The 20 T cell receptor beta chains listed next were all sequenced from one sample in a study of T-cell memory formation after mild COVID-19. Via MiXCR, TCRdb re-called the 5' RACE reads, giving one row per CDR3 protein. Found here are about 200,000 distinct CDR3 sequences, around 8.8% of them singletons; the top ten hold roughly 3.5%. Sequencing was carried out using PBMCs or a T cell subset sorted from them (not recorded which). The source of these receptors is a man between 18 and 29 years old who had mild COVID-19 (a few samples of this study predate the infection). Cell type and time point are not known.

This clonotype turned up a few times. The CDR3 bases are TGTGCCAGCAGCGTACAGGGCAACTATGGCTACACCTTC. Translated: CASSVQGNYGYTF. The J gene is TRBJ1-2, the V gene TRBV9; TRBD1 is a possible D gene (5 bases). The length of the CDR3 is 13 residues. Germline V lookup: CDR1 SGDLS, CDR2 YYNGEE. V lost 1 base, J lost 2 bases, and 6 bases lay in between.

The rearrangement joins TRBV18 to TRBJ2-3; 11 positions agree with TRBD1. Germline V gene lookup returns CDR1 KGHSH and CDR2 LQKENI. V shed 8 bases, J shed 0 bases, and the junction held 1 base outside the gene matches. The CDR3 loop spans 14 amino acids. For the CDR3, the DNA is TGTGCCAGCGGACAGGGGGCTAGCACAGATACGCAGTATTTT. It codes for CASGQGASTDTQYF. The whole variable domain, remainder taken from reference TRBV18 and TRBJ2-3, is NAGVMQNPRHLVRRRGQEARLRCSPMKGHSHVYWYRQLPEEGLKFMVYLQKENIIDESGMPKERFSAEFPKEGPSILRIQQVVRGDSAAYFCASGQGASTDTQYFGPGTRLTVL.

This clonotype was seen at least ten times. The chain is built from TRBV7-2 and TRBJ1-2; D remains unclear. Germline CDR1 and CDR2: SGHTA and FQGNSA. V was pared by 5 bases and J by 8 bases, with 15 bases between. This CDR3 is built from 13 residues. The CDR3 nucleotides are TGTGCCAGCAGCCCTGACGCATCATGGGGCTACACCTTC. Translating it yields CASSPDASWGYTF.

The chain recombines TRBV6-5 with TRBJ1-3; D uncertain. This CDR3 comprises 19 residues. Germline CDR1 reads MNHEY; CDR2 reads SVGAGI. V was trimmed by 2 bases and J by 0 bases, leaving 20 bases between them. The CDR3 sequence is CASSYARVELQHSGNTIYF. CDR3 bases: TGTGCCAGCAGTTACGCGAGGGTCGAGTTACAGCACTCTGGAAACACCATATATTTT.

There are a few counts of this clonotype. The chain employs TRBV2 and TRBJ1-4; tentative D call: TRBD1 (5 bases). Trimming took 6 bases from V and 4 from J, leaving 6 bases between them. The CDR3 sequence is 12 residues long. Looked up from germline, CDR1 is SNHLY and CDR2 is FYNNEI. The CDR3, as DNA: TGTGCCAGCAGGGGGGTTAATGAAAAACTGTTTTTT. It specifies CASRGVNEKLFF.

This clonotype was detected ten times or more. The V and J genes are TRBV20-1 and TRBJ2-3, with 12 bases aligning to TRBD2. J was trimmed by 7 bases and V by 0 bases; bases with no gene match: 5. The CDR3 is 15 amino acids. Germline V CDR1 and CDR2: DFQATT, SNEGSKA (reference sequence). The DNA of the CDR3 is TGCAGTGCTAGAGATGCTAGCGGGGGGGCAAATACGCAGTATTTT. It codes for CSARDASGGANTQYF.

The chain links TRBV6-5 to TRBJ1-2; D is undetermined. V lost 6 bases to trimming and J lost 2 bases, with 13 bases between them. CDR1 is MNHEY and CDR2 is SVGAGI in the germline V gene. The CDR3 contains 14 residues. CDR3 sequence (DNA): TGTGCCAGCAGCCTCACATTAAAGAACTATGGCTACACCTTC. Its protein is CASSLTLKNYGYTF.

This chain connects TRBV20-1 to TRBJ2-7; 11 bases are a match to TRBD2. Germline V gene data show CDR1 as DFQATT and CDR2 as SNEGSKA (reference sequence). The CDR3 is 13 residues long. Trimming removed 4 bases from V and 5 bases from J; junction bases left unmatched: 4. As DNA, the CDR3 is TGCAGTGCTATAGCGGGGGGGCCAGACGAGCAGTACTTC. Amino acid sequence: CSAIAGGPDEQYF.

This chain connects TRBV28 to TRBJ1-6; 9 bases are a match to TRBD1. This CDR3 has 14 residues. The germline V gene has CDR1 MDHEN and CDR2 SYDVKM. Trimming at V came to 1 base and at J to 14 bases, leaving 6 bases not matched to a gene. The CDR3: CASSLLQGAQTLHF. Written as DNA, the CDR3 is TGTGCCAGCAGTTTATTACAGGGGGCGCAAACCCTCCACTTT.

A few counts support this clonotype. The J gene is TRBJ1-5, the V gene TRBV10-3; 8 bases fit TRBD1. Germline V gives CDR1 ENHRY, CDR2 SYGVKD. This CDR3 comprises 15 residues. The V segment lost 2 bases and the J segment 3 bases; nucleotides outside the gene matches: 3. The CDR3 DNA is TGTGCCATCAGTGAGGGGACAGGTAACAATCAGCCCCAGCATTTT. Translating gives CAISEGTGNNQPQHF.

The CDR3 spells CASSLSLVETQYF. CDR3 sequence (DNA): TGCGCCAGCAGCTTGTCATTGGTTGAGACCCAGTACTTC. This chain uses TRBV5-1 with TRBJ2-5; D not certain. V was shortened by 1 base and J by 5 bases, with 9 bases between the two germline ends. The CDR3 has 13 residues. Looked up from germline, CDR1 is SGHRS and CDR2 is YFSETQ.

The table lists this clonotype with many counts. The rearrangement uses TRBV12-3 or TRBV12-4 and TRBJ2-7, with D unresolved. V gave up 4 bases and J gave up 2 bases, with 15 bases separating them. CDR3 length equals 15 residues. This CDR3 reads CASSSPAFGTYEQYF. The CDR3 DNA follows: TGTGCCAGCAGTTCTCCCGCTTTTGGGACCTACGAGCAGTACTTC.

The chain carries TRBV6-2 or TRBV6-3 and TRBJ2-7; D perhaps matches TRBD1 (5 bases). Germline CDR1 and CDR2: MNHEY and SVGEGT. This CDR3 contains 13 residues. The V end lost 6 bases, the J end lost 2 bases, and 11 bases lay between the germline ends. Written as DNA, the CDR3 is TGTGCCAGCAGGTGGGCAGGGACCTACGAGCAGTACGTC. Encoded protein: CASRWAGTYEQYV.

This clonotype was detected ten times or more. The chain has TRBV7-6 and TRBJ2-2; D is uncertain. The CDR3 sequence is 18 residues long. CDR1 and CDR2 (germline): SGHVS, FNYEAQ. Trimming pared 1 base from V and 2 bases from J, leaving 17 bases between. Here the CDR3 DNA reads TGTGCCAGCAGCTTAGAAACTCTGTCTGGGATAAACACCGGGGAGCTGTTTTTT. Its protein product is CASSLETLSGINTGELFF.

The DNA for the CDR3 is TGTGCCAGCTCACCACGTAGGCAGGAAGCTTTCTTT. The encoded protein is CASSPRRQEAFF. The chain combines TRBV18 with TRBJ1-1; unclear D gene. CDR3 length: 12 residues. Per the germline V gene, CDR1 is KGHSH and CDR2 is LQKENI. The V gene lost 1 base and the J gene lost 8 bases, with 8 bases spanning the gap. Full variable domain (missing parts from reference TRBV18 and TRBJ1-1): NAGVMQNPRHLVRRRGQEARLRCSPMKGHSHVYWYRQLPEEGLKFMVYLQKENIIDESGMPKERFSAEFPKEGPSILRIQQVVRGDSAAYFCASSPRRQEAFFGQGTRLTVV.

The CDR3 bases are TGTGCCAGCCCTGGACTTTTCAATGAGCAGTTCTTC. Amino acids: CASPGLFNEQFF. V usage is TRBV18 and J usage is TRBJ2-1; possible D gene TRBD2, 5 bases. Germline lookup yields CDR1 KGHSH and CDR2 LQKENI. V lost 8 bases and J 6 bases, leaving 11 bases between the germline ends. The CDR3 covers 12 residues. The full variable domain, its missing parts supplied by reference TRBV18 and TRBJ2-1, is NAGVMQNPRHLVRRRGQEARLRCSPMKGHSHVYWYRQLPEEGLKFMVYLQKENIIDESGMPKERFSAEFPKEGPSILRIQQVVRGDSAAYFCASPGLFNEQFFGPGTRLTVL.

This clonotype was counted only a few times. The junction shows a germline mismatch at one end, possibly a read error. The chain combines TRBV7-7 with TRBJ2-3; 8 nucleotides match TRBD2. Per germline, CDR1 SSHAT and CDR2 FNYEAQ (reference sequence). CDR3 length: 16 amino acids. CDR3 in amino acids: CASSDGSGGLVDTQYF. The CDR3 nucleotides are TGTGCTAGCAGCGACGGATCGGGGGGGCTGGTAGATACGCAGTATTTT.

This clonotype came up a few times. V and J are TRBV5-1 and TRBJ2-7; tentatively, D is TRBD2 (6 bases). The germline CDR1 and CDR2 sequences are SGHRS and YFSETQ. This CDR3 is built from 13 residues. The V and J ends lost 2 bases and 3 bases respectively, with 9 bases between them. The CDR3 sequence: CASSFSGDYEQYF. The CDR3 DNA reads TGCGCCAGCAGCTTTTCGGGAGACTACGAGCAGTACTTC.

In its sample, this clonotype is medium-sized. The chain couples TRBV20-1 to TRBJ2-5; 12 bases line up with TRBD2. Germline CDR1 reads DFQATT; CDR2 reads SNEGSKA (reference sequence). The CDR3 covers 14 residues. J was trimmed by 4 bases and V by 1 base; bases with no gene match: 1. Written as DNA, the CDR3 is TGCAGTGCTAGAGGACTAGCGGGGGTAGAGACCCAGTACTTC. This encodes CSARGLAGVETQYF.

This rearrangement joins TRBV6-5 to TRBJ1-1, with D maybe TRBD1 (5 bases). The germline CDR1 and CDR2 sequences are MNHEY and SVGAGI. The CDR3 consists of 15 residues. Trimming left V 2 bases short and J 12 bases short, with 22 bases between. The CDR3 DNA sequence: TGTGCCAGCAGTTACAGACCACAAACCAGGGTTGGAACTTTCTTT. This gives the protein CASSYRPQTRVGTFF.